This T cell receptor (beta chain) was observed in a study of human T cells and chemical hapten exposure. For the study at large: Doses of diphenylcyclopropenone went to the patients' scalps weekly throughout the approximately 24-week study. Broader study findings: Sensitization with DPC brought no change to TCRs above 1 in 1000 in frequency. Clustering by CDR3 similarity yielded significantly more large clusters from expanded TCRs than controls.

Each CDR3 protein is one row after TCRdb ran MiXCR on the RACE reads. Here the sample spans under 200,000 distinct CDR3 sequences, roughly 30% being singletons. Time point: pre-sensitization, week 0. Treatment denoted: therapeutic diphenylcyclopropenone sensitization with weekly scalp DPC. This clonotype has just a few counts. The target antigen is unknown. Sequenced here: whole blood, sampled in connection with sensitization to the hapten diphenylcyclopropenone (DPC). This TCR derives from a woman aged 25 to 39 with alopecia areata. Some clones in this sample may be carry-over from other donors' samples.

CDR3 loop: CSVEDTVVPDTQYF. The CDR3 DNA sequence: TGCAGCGTTGAAGACACAGTGGTCCCAGATACGCAGTATTTT. The J gene is TRBJ2-3, the V gene TRBV29-1; D call uncertain. V was shortened by 0 bases and J by 4 bases, with 11 bases between the two germline ends. Germline CDR1 and CDR2: SQVTM and ANQGSEA. CDR3 length: 14 amino acids.